This TCR beta chain is from a study of OX40 agonist ivuxolimab in advanced cancers. Study background: Patients were treated with ivuxolimab, an agonistic anti-OX40 (CD134) antibody. Study-level points and caveats: The antigen specificity of the peripheral T cells (those that were expanded) was not determined.

As concerns this clone: The antigen is not known.

Here immunoSEQ multiplex PCR was the method, and the copy in TCRdb shows in-frame clones only, minus some. In the table there are 65,000 to 75,000 clones, roughly 87% of which are singletons. Autoimmune disease history or systemic immunosuppression led to patient exclusion. The CDR3 extends over 17 amino acids. With 0 bases removed from V and 0 bases from J, the gap between germline ends came to 14 bases. Germline CDR1 ENHRY, CDR2 SYGVKD. The receptor was derived from an adult with an advanced solid tumor such as melanoma, head and neck, liver or kidney cancer. This rearrangement joins TRBV10-3 to TRBJ1-2, with a possible D match to TRBD1 (6 bases). Specimen: CD4+ or CD8+ T cells sorted from blood, collected in a trial of the OX40 agonist ivuxolimab. The DNA of the CDR3 is TGTGCCATCAGTGAGTCGAAATTAGGGGGACCTAACTATGGCTACACCTTC. Its translation is CAISESKLGGPNYGYTF.